This T cell receptor (beta chain) is from a study of blood T cell repertoires in COVID-19. Study overall: Sources were T cells, B-cell-depleted T cells, or PBMCs; the material itself was cDNA or gDNA.

Profiling relied on immunoSEQ multiplex PCR, and the TCRdb table lists in-frame clones only, not all of them. The table lists about 280,000 clones, around four fifths of them singletons. The germline V and J ends were trimmed by 4 bases and 8 bases, with 17 bases remaining between them. Germline loops: CDR1 MNHEY, CDR2 SMNVEV (reference sequence). The length of the CDR3 is 14 residues. This sequence originates from a woman between 50 and 59 years old who had recovered from COVID-19. Sequenced material: peripheral blood. This rearrangement joins TRBV27 to TRBJ1-2, with D possibly matching TRBD1 (5 bases). CDR3 sequence (DNA): TGTGCCAGCAGTTCAAGCCCCGCCCAGGGCGGCTACACCTTC. This codes for CASSSSPAQGGYTF.